The 21 T cell receptor beta chains below were found in one sample sequenced in a study of beta chain features in type 1 diabetes. Study observations and caveats: Type 1 diabetes patients showed a moderate but significant shortening of TCRB CDR3s in all four CD4+ subsets.

The sequenced template was cDNA made from the entire isolated RNA. Clones were sequenced by immunoSEQ multiplex PCR, and TCRdb holds only the in-frame ones, with some missing. The sample lists about 140,000 clones; about 13% were seen once. Their recognized antigens are unknown. Input material: central memory CD4+ T cells from blood. These receptors were collected from a man younger than 35 with type 1 diabetes.

The genes are TRBV6-1 and TRBJ2-5; no firm D call. The germline V gene encodes CDR1 MNHNS and CDR2 SASEGT. The CDR3 spans 12 residues. V lost 5 bases and J 4 bases, leaving 8 bases between the germline ends. CDR3 nucleotides: TGTGCCAGCAGTCAGACTTCAGAGACCCAGTACTTC. It encodes CASSQTSETQYF.

The rearrangement links TRBV18 to TRBJ1-2, with D perhaps TRBD1 (5 bases). Germline loops: CDR1 KGHSH, CDR2 LQKENI. V gave up 3 bases and J gave up 6 bases, with 11 bases separating them. The CDR3 contains 13 residues. CDR3 region: CASSPGTADGYTF. CDR3 nucleotides: TGTGCCAGCTCACCCGGGACCGCCGATGGCTACACCTTC. The full variable domain, its missing parts supplied by reference TRBV18 and TRBJ1-2, is NAGVMQNPRHLVRRRGQEARLRCSPMKGHSHVYWYRQLPEEGLKFMVYLQKENIIDESGMPKERFSAEFPKEGPSILRIQQVVRGDSAAYFCASSPGTADGYTFGSGTRLTVV.

This clone was observed a few times. A read error may produce the germline difference seen at one junction end. The chain employs TRBV30 and TRBJ1-1, with D unresolved. CDR3 length equals 12 residues. CDR1 is GTSNPN, CDR2 SVGIG, per germline (reference sequence). DNA of the CDR3: TGTGCCTGGGGTGTCCAAAACACTGAAGCTTTCTTT. Protein: CAWGVQNTEAFF.

The chain is built from TRBV1 and TRBJ2-1; the table's TRBD2 call for D was not verified on the DNA. TRBV1 has pseudogene status. The CDR3 extends over 15 amino acids. Written as DNA, the CDR3 is TGCACCAGCAGCCAAGGCGGGGGGGCGGCCAATGAGCAGTTCTTC. Amino acid sequence: CTSSQGGGAANEQFF.

The CDR3 DNA reads as TGTGCCTGGGGCCGAGCCTCTGGAAACACCATATATTTT. Protein sequence: CAWGRASGNTIYF. The chain couples TRBV30 to TRBJ1-3; no clear D gene. Trimming shortened V by 5 bases and J by 0 bases, and 8 bases separated the two germline ends. The germline CDR1 and CDR2 sequences are GTSNPN and SVGIG (reference sequence). The CDR3 length is 13 residues.

This clone was seen repeatedly, ten times or more. The rearrangement uses TRBV4-2 and TRBJ2-1; the D is unclear. The CDR3 runs 13 residues. Trimming removed 0 bases from V and 8 bases from J, with 8 bases in between. Germline CDR1 is LGHNA and CDR2 is YNFKEQ. This CDR3 is CASSQDYRDEQFF. CDR3 coding DNA: TGTGCCAGCAGCCAAGATTATAGGGATGAGCAGTTCTTC.

This clone was seen only once. V is TRBV6-6 and J is TRBJ2-3; no clear D gene. Germline lookup yields CDR1 MNHNY and CDR2 SVGAGI (reference sequence). V lost 2 bases, J lost 6 bases, and 6 bases lay in between. The CDR3 spans 12 residues. The CDR3 loop is CASSYHPDTQYF. For the CDR3, the DNA is TGTGCCAGCAGTTACCATCCGGATACGCAGTATTTT.

There are a few counts of this clone. The chain employs TRBV7-9 and TRBJ1-2; unclear D gene. CDR3 length: 17 amino acids. The ends were cut back, 1 base at V and 0 bases at J, with 15 bases in the middle. The germline gives CDR1 SEHNR, CDR2 FQNEAQ (reference sequence). Here the CDR3 DNA reads TGTGCCAGCAGCTTAGTGGTCGGTTTTTCCCCTAACTATGGCTACACCTTC. Amino acids: CASSLVVGFSPNYGYTF. Based on the CDR3 plus reference TRBV7-9 and TRBJ1-2, the full variable domain is DTGVSQNPRHKITKRGQNVTFRCDPISEHNRLYWYRQTLGQGPEFLTYFQNEAQLEKSRLLSDRFSAERPKGSFSTLEIQRTEQGDSAMYLCASSLVVGFSPNYGYTFGSGTRLTVV.

This clone turned up a few times. The chain is built from TRBV4-1 and TRBJ2-3; 7 positions agree with TRBD1. The germline V gene has CDR1 MGHRA and CDR2 YSYEKL. The CDR3 contains 16 residues. V lost 4 bases to trimming and J lost 5 bases; unmatched junction nucleotides: 12. The CDR3 bases are TGCGCCAGCAGCCCATCACCCGGACAGGTCAGAGATACGCAGTATTTT. This codes for CASSPSPGQVRDTQYF.

This chain connects TRBV2 to TRBJ2-7, with TRBD1 matching over 12 bases. The CDR3 consists of 18 residues. Trimming took 4 bases from V and 0 from J; bases not matched to a gene: 10. CDR1 is SNHLY, CDR2 FYNNEI, per germline. The CDR3 protein is CASSGPGTGGPSSYEQYF. CDR3 nucleotides: TGTGCCAGCAGTGGTCCCGGGACAGGGGGCCCCAGCTCCTACGAGCAGTACTTC.

This clone occurred a few times. The chain uses TRBV18 and TRBJ2-7; 7 bases are shared with TRBD1. CDR1 and CDR2 (germline): KGHSH, LQKENI. The CDR3 is made up of 14 amino acids. With V trimmed by 2 bases and J by 3 bases, 4 bases remained unmatched. Written as DNA, the CDR3 is TGTGCCAGCTCACCAGGGACAGAAGGCTACGAGCAGTACTTC. Encoded protein: CASSPGTEGYEQYF.

The sample holds a few counts of this clone. The chain links TRBV23-1 to TRBJ2-5, with D unclear. TRBV23-1 is assigned to the ORF class and has an uncertain function. Trimming shortened V by 10 bases and J by 2 bases, and 17 bases separated the two germline ends. The CDR3 consists of 14 residues. CDR3 in amino acids: CANRPEGVQETQYF. CDR3 nucleotides: TGCGCCAATAGACCAGAAGGAGTTCAAGAGACCCAGTACTTC.

This clone came up a few times. V gene TRBV30 combines with J gene TRBJ1-2, with 7 nucleotides matching TRBD1. The V gene end was trimmed by 7 bases and the J gene end by 8 bases; junction bases not matched to a gene: 10. This CDR3 has 12 amino acids. CDR1 GTSNPN and CDR2 SVGIG come from the germline V gene (reference sequence). The CDR3 sequence: CAYSDRKGGYTF. Here the CDR3 DNA reads TGTGCCTACTCGGACAGGAAAGGAGGCTACACCTTC.

The chain has TRBV5-1 and TRBJ2-5, with D tentatively TRBD1 (5 bases). The CDR3 has 14 residues. Germline CDR1 reads SGHRS; CDR2 reads YFSETQ. V was shortened by 1 base and J by 1 base, with 8 bases between the two germline ends. CDR3 loop: CASSLQGGQETQYF. CDR3 in DNA: TGCGCCAGCAGCTTGCAGGGCGGCCAAGAGACCCAGTACTTC.

V usage is TRBV5-1 and J usage is TRBJ1-6; 9 positions agree with TRBD1. The CDR3 is 15 amino acids. V lost 4 bases, J lost 8 bases, and 7 bases stayed unmatched. The V gene's germline CDR1 is SGHRS and CDR2 YFSETQ. DNA for the CDR3: TGCGCCAGCAGCCCGGGACAGGGTGACGATTCACCCCTCCACTTT. Protein sequence: CASSPGQGDDSPLHF.

This clone showed up many times. The J gene is TRBJ2-1, the V gene TRBV28; no firm D call. The CDR3 has 13 residues. Germline loops: CDR1 MDHEN, CDR2 SYDVKM. V was shortened by 6 bases and J by 9 bases, with 15 bases between the two germline ends. The CDR3 loop reads CASRPVLRSEQFF. CDR3 nucleotides: TGTGCCAGCAGACCGGTCCTTCGGAGTGAGCAGTTCTTC.

The chain employs TRBV6-1 and TRBJ1-1; D may be TRBD1 (5 bases). Germline loops: CDR1 MNHNS, CDR2 SASEGT. This CDR3 has 14 amino acids. Trimming took off 2 bases at V and 2 bases at J, with 9 bases between the two ends. CDR3 amino acids: CASSEKGDNTEAFF. The CDR3 nucleotides are TGTGCCAGCAGTGAAAAAGGGGACAACACTGAAGCTTTCTTT.

This clone was counted between two and nine times. V usage is TRBV11-2 and J usage is TRBJ2-5; the D gene is possibly TRBD1 (6 bases). CDR3 length: 16 residues. V lost 1 base and J lost 4, with 16 bases in between. Germline CDR1 SGHAT, CDR2 FQNNGV. CDR3 sequence (DNA): TGTGCCAGCAGCTTAGGAGGCAGGGGAGTCGGAGAGACCCAGTACTTC. The encoded protein is CASSLGGRGVGETQYF.

The gene calls are TRBV30 and TRBJ1-6, with D hard to call. Germline loops: CDR1 GTSNPN, CDR2 SVGIG (reference sequence). The CDR3 is 13 residues long. Trimming cost V 4 bases and J 7 bases, with 11 bases left between them. The CDR3 DNA reads TGTGCCTGGAATGGCATCAGAAATTCACCCCTCCACTTT. Protein sequence: CAWNGIRNSPLHF.

The chain joins TRBV5-1 to TRBJ1-2; D remains ambiguous. V lost 0 bases, J lost 3 bases, and 6 bases lay in between. The germline V gene encodes CDR1 SGHRS and CDR2 YFSETQ. The CDR3 is 13 amino acids. The chain's CDR3 is CASSLEGDYGYTF. The CDR3 DNA is TGCGCCAGCAGCTTGGAGGGTGACTATGGCTACACCTTC.

The chain links TRBV5-1 to TRBJ2-5; D not resolved. The V and J ends lost 0 bases and 5 bases respectively, with 5 bases between them. Germline values: CDR1 SGHRS, CDR2 YFSETQ. This CDR3 comprises 12 residues. The CDR3 DNA reads as TGCGCCAGCAGCTTGGCCACGGAGACCCAGTACTTC. Amino acids: CASSLATETQYF.